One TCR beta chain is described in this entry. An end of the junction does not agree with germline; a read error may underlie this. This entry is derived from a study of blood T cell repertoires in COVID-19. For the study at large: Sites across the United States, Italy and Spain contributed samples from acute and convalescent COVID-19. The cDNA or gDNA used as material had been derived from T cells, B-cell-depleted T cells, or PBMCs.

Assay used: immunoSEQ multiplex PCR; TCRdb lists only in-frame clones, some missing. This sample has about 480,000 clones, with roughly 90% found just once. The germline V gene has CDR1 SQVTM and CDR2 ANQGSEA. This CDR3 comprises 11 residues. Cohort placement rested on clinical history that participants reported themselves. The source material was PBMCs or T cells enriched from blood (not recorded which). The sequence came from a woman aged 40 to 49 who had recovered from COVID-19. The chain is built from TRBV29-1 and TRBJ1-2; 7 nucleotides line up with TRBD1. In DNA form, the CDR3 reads TGCAGCGTTCAGAATGGTCGGGACAGTTTATTT. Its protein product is CSVQNGRDSLF.